The clone carrying this T cell receptor beta chain was seen a handful of times. Participant ages covered about 18 to 89 years across about two dozen US areas. Which cohort a participant joined came from the clinical history participants gave. Recovery meant two consecutive negative NP/OP PCR tests, professional clearance, or resolved symptoms. The data were taken from a study of blood T cell repertoires in COVID-19. Original handling: Estimates of nucleated cell counts were drawn from the amplification of reference gene primers. TCRdb's copy holds only in-frame clones and misses some; the assay was immunoSEQ multiplex PCR. V and J calls and clone size are as listed in that table; D and trimming were resolved from the DNA. The sample gives some 330,000 clones, 92% of which show up once; approximately 18% is in the top ten. This TCR was sampled from a woman younger than 45 who had recovered from COVID-19. Sequencing was done on a sample of PBMCs or T cells enriched from blood (not recorded which).

CDR3 in DNA: TGTGCCAGCAGAACAGGGGGGGCGGAGCTGTTTTTT. Amino acids: CASRTGGAELFF. The chain joins TRBV4-2 to TRBJ2-2; D may be TRBD1 (8 bases). V lost 6 bases and J 10 bases, leaving 12 bases between the germline ends. The CDR3 is made up of 12 amino acids. Germline V gene data show CDR1 as LGHNA and CDR2 as YNFKEQ.